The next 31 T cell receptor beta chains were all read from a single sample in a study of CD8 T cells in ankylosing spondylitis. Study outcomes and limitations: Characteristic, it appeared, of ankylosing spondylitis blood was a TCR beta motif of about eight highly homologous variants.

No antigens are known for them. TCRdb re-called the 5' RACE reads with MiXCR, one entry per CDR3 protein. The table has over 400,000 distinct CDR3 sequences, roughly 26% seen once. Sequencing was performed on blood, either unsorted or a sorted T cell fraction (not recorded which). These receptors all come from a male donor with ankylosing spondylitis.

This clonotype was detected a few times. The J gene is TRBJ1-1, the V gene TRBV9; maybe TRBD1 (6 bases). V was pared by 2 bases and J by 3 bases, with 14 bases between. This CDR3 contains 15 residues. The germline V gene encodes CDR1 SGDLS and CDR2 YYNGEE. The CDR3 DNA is TGTGCCAGCAGCGTCGGCAGGGGTATGGACACTGAAGCTTTCTTT. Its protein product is CASSVGRGMDTEAFF.

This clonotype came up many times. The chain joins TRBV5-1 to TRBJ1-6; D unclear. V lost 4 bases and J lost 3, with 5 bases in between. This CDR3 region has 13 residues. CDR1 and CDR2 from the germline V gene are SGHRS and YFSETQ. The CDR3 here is CASSLGYNSPLHF. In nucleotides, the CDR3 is TGCGCCAGCAGCCTTGGCTATAATTCACCCCTCCACTTT.

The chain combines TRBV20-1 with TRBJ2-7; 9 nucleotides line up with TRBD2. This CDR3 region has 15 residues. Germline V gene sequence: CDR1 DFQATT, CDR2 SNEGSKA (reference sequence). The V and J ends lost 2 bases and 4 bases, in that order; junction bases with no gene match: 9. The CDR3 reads CSARKRTSERYEQYF. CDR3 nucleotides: TGCAGTGCTAGAAAGAGGACTAGCGAGCGATACGAGCAGTACTTC.

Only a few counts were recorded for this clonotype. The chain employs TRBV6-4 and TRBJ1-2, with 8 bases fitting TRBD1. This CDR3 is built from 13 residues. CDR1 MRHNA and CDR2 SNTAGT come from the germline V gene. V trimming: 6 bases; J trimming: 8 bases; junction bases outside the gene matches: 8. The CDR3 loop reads CASRAGGNSGYTF. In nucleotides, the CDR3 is TGTGCCAGCAGGGCAGGGGGCAACTCAGGCTACACCTTC.

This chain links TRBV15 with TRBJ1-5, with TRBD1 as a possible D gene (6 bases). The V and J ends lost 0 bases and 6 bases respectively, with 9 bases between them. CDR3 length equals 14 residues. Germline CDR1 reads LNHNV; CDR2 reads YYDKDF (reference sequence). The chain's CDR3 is CATSRDQGFQPQHF. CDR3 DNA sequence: TGTGCCACCAGCAGAGATCAGGGGTTTCAGCCCCAGCATTTT. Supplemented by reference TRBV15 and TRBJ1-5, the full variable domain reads DAMVIQNPRYQVTQFGKPVTLSCSQTLNHNVMYWYQQKSSQAPKLLFHYYDKDFNNEADTPDNFQSRRPNTSFCFLDIRSPGLGDTAMYLCATSRDQGFQPQHFGDGTRLSIL.

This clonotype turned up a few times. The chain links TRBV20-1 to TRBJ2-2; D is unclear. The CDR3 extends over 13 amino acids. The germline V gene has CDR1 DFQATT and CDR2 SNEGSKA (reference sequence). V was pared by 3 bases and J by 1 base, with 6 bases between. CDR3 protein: CSASLVNTGELFF. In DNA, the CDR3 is TGCAGTGCTAGTCTAGTGAACACCGGGGAGCTGTTTTTT.

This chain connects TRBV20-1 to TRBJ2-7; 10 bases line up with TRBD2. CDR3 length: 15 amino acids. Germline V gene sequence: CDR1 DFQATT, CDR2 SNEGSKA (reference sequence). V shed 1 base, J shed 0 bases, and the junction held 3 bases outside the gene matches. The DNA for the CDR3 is TGCAGTGCTAGAGGGGCTAGCGGGAGCTCCTACGAGCAGTACTTC. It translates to CSARGASGSSYEQYF.

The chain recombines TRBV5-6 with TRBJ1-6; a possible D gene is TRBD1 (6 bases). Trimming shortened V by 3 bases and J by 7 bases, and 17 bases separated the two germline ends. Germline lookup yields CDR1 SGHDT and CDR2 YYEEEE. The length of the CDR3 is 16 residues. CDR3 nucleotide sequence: TGTGCCAGCAGCTCCCCGGGAGGGGGTAGAAATTCACCCCTCCACTTT. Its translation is CASSSPGGGRNSPLHF.

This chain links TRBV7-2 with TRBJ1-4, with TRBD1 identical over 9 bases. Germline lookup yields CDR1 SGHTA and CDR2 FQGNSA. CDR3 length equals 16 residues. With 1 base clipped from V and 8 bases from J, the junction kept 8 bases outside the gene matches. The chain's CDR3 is CASSLGPGQGGEKLFF. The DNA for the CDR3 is TGTGCCAGCAGCTTAGGCCCGGGACAGGGTGGAGAAAAACTGTTTTTT.

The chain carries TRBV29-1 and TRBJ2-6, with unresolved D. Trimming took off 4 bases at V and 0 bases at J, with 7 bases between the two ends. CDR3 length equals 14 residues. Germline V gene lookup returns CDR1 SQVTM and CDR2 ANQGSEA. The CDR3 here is CSVGISSGANVLTF. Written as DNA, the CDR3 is TGCAGCGTTGGAATCTCCTCTGGGGCCAACGTCCTGACTTTC.

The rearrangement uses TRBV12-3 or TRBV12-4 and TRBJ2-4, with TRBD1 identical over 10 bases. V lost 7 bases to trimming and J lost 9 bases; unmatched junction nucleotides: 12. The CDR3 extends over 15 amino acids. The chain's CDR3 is CASTPRDRGQGIQYF. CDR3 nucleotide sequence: TGTGCCAGCACTCCCCGGGACAGGGGTCAAGGCATTCAGTACTTC.

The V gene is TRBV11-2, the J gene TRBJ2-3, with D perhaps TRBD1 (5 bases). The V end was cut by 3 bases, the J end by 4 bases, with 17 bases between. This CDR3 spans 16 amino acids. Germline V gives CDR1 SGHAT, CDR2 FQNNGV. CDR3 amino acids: CASSFGSGLGPDTQYF. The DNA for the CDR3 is TGTGCCAGCAGCTTCGGATCGGGCTTGGGGCCAGATACGCAGTATTTT.

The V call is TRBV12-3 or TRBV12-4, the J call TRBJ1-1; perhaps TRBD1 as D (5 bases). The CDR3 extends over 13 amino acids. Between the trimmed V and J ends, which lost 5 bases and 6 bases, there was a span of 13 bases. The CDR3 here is CASSSRVGAEAFF. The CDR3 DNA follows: TGTGCCAGCAGTAGCAGGGTGGGGGCTGAAGCTTTCTTT.

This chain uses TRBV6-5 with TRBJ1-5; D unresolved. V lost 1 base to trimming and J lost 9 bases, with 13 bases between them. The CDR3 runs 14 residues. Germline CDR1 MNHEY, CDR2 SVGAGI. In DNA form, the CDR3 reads TGTGCCAGCAGTTACTTTCCTGGGCAGTGGCCCCAGCATTTT. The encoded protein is CASSYFPGQWPQHF.

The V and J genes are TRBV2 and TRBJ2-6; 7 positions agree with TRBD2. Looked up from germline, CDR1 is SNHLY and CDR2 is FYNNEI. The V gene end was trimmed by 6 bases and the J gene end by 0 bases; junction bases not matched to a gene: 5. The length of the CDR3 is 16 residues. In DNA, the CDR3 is TGTGCCAGCAGGGCGGGAGCAAGCTCTGGGGCCAACGTCCTGACTTTC. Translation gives CASRAGASSGANVLTF.

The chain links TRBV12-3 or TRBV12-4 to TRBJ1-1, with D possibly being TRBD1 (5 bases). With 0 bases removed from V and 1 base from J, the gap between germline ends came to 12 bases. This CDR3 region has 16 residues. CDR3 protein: CASSLAQGYGNTEAFF. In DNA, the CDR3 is TGTGCCAGCAGTTTAGCCCAGGGTTACGGGAACACTGAAGCTTTCTTT.

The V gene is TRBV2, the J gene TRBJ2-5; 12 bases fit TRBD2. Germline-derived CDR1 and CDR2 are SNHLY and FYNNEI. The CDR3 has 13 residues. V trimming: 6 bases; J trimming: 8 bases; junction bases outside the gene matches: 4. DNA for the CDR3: TGTGCCAGCAGGAGACTAGCGGGAGAAACCCAGTACTTC. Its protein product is CASRRLAGETQYF.

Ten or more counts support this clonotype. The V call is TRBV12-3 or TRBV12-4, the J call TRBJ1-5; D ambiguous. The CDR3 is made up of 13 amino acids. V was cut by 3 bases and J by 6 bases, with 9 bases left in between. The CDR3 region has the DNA TGTGCCAGCAGTTTGGGAGGAATTCAGCCCCAGCATTTT. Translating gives CASSLGGIQPQHF.

CDR3: CASSSRRNYEQYF. The CDR3 nucleotides are TGTGCCAGCAGTTCACGAAGGAACTACGAGCAGTACTTC. The chain combines TRBV27 with TRBJ2-7; D unclear. The CDR3 is 13 residues long. In germline, CDR1 is MNHEY, CDR2 SMNVEV (reference sequence). Deletions cut 4 bases from V and 3 bases from J, with 10 bases between.

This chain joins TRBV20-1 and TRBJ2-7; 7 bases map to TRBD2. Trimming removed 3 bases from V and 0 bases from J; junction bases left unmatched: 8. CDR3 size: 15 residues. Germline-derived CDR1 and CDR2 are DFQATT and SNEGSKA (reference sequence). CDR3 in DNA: TGCAGTGCTAGTCTTGCGGGAGCCCTCTCCTACGAGCAGTACTTC. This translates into CSASLAGALSYEQYF.

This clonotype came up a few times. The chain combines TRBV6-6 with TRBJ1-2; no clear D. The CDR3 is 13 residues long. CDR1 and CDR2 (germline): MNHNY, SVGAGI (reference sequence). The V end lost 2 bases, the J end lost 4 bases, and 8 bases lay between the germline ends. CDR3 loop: CASSYDGIYGYTF. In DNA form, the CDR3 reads TGTGCCAGCAGTTACGACGGAATCTATGGCTACACCTTC.

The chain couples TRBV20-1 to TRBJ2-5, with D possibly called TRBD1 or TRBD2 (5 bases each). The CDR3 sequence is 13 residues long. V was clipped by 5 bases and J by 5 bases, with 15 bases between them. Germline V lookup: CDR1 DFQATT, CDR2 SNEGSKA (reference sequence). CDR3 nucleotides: TGCAGTGCTGCCAGGGAGTTTGGGGAGACCCAGTACTTC. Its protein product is CSAAREFGETQYF.

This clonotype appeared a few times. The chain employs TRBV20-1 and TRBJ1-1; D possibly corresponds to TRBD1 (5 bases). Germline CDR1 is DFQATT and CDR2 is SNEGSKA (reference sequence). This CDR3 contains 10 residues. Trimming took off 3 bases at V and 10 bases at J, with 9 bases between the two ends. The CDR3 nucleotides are TGCAGTGCTAGCCCGGGGCGAGCTTTCTTT. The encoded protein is CSASPGRAFF.

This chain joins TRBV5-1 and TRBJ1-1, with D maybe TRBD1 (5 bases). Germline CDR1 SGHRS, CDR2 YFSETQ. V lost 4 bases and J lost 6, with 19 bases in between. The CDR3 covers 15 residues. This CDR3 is CASSLLGQGSAEAFF. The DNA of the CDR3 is TGCGCCAGCAGCCTGTTAGGGCAGGGTTCGGCTGAAGCTTTCTTT.

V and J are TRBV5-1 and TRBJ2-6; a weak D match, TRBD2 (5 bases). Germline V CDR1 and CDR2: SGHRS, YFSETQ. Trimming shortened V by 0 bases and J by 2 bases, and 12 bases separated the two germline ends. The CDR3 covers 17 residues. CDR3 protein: CASSLEGGLAGANVLTF. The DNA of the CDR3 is TGCGCCAGCAGCTTGGAAGGCGGGCTCGCTGGGGCCAACGTCCTGACTTTC.

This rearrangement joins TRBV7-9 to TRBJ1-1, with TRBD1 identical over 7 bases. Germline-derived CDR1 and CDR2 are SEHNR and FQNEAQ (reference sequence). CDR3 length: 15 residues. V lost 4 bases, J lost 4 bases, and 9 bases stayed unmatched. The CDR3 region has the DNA TGTGCCAGCAGCTCCGACAGGGTGAGAGGCACTGAAGCTTTCTTT. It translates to CASSSDRVRGTEAFF.

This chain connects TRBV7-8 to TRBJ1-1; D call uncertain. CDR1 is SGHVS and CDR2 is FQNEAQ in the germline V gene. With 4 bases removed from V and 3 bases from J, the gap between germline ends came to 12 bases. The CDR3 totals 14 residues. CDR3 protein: CASSWTTQDTEAFF. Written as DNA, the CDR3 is TGTGCCAGCAGCTGGACGACCCAGGACACTGAAGCTTTCTTT.

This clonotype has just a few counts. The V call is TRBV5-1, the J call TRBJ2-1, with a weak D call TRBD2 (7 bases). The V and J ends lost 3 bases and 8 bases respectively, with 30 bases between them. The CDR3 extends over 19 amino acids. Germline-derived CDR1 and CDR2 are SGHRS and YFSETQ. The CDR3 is CASSSRPLGGEAQFDEQFF. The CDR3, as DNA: TGCGCCAGCAGCTCGCGCCCCCTAGGGGGGGAGGCACAATTTGATGAGCAGTTCTTC.

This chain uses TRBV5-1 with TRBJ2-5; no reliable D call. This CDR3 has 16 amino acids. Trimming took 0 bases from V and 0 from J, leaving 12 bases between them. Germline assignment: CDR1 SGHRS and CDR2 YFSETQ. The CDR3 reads CASSLVVAGNQETQYF. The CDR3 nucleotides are TGCGCCAGCAGCTTGGTAGTCGCAGGCAACCAAGAGACCCAGTACTTC.

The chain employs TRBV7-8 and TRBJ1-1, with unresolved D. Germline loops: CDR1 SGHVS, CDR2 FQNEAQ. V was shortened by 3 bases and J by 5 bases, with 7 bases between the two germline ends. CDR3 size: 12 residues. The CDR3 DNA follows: TGTGCCAGCAGCTTTTCGAAGACTGAAGCTTTCTTT. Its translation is CASSFSKTEAFF.

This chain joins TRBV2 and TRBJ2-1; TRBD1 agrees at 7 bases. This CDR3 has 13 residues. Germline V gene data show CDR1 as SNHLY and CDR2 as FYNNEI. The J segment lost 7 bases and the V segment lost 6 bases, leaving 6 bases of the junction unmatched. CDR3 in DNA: TGTGCCAGCAGCAAGGGACAGACGAATGAGCAGTTCTTC. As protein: CASSKGQTNEQFF.